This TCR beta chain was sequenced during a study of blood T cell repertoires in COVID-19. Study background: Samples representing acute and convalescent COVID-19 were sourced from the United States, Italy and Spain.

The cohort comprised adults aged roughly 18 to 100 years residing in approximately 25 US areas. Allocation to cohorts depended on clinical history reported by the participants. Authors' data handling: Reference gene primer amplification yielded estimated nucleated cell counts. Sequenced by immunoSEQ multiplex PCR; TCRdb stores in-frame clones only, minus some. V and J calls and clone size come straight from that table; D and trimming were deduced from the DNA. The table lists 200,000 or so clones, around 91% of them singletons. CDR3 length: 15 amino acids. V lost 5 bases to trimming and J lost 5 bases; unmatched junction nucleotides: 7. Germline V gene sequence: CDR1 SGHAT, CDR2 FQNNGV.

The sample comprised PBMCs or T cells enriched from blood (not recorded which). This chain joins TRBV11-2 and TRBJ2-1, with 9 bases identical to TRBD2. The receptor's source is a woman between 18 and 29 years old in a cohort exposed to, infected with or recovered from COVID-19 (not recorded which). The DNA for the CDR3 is TGTGCCAGCAGCCTAATGGCGGGAGGGGACAATGAGCAGTTCTTC. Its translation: CASSLMAGGDNEQFF. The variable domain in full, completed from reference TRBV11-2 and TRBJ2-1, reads EAGVAQSPRYKIIEKRQSVAFWCNPISGHATLYWYQQILGQGPKLLIQFQNNGVVDDSQLPKDRFSAERLKGVDSTLKIQPAKLEDSAVYLCASSLMAGGDNEQFFGPGTRLTVL.